Listed here are 6 T cell receptor beta chains from one sample, sequenced in a study of T cells after yellow fever vaccination. Via MiXCR, TCRdb re-called the 5' RACE reads, giving one row per CDR3 protein. Of fewer than 350,000 distinct CDR3 sequences listed, around 4% are singletons. The material sequenced was PBMCs, taken on the day of the yellow fever booster vaccination. These receptors were obtained from a man between 18 and 35 years old who received the YFV17D yellow fever vaccine.

There are a few counts of this clonotype. V and J are TRBV3-1 and TRBJ1-5; the match to TRBD1 covers 9 bases. The germline gives CDR1 LGHDT, CDR2 YNNKEL (reference sequence). V lost 4 bases, J lost 9 bases, and 4 bases stayed unmatched. CDR3 length equals 13 residues. CDR3 sequence: CASSPGTGLPQHF. In DNA form, the CDR3 reads TGTGCCAGCAGCCCCGGGACAGGGTTGCCCCAGCATTTT.

This clonotype was seen repeatedly, ten times or more. The genes are TRBV6-2 or TRBV6-3 and TRBJ2-5; D is uncertain. CDR3 length equals 13 residues. Germline values: CDR1 MNHEY, CDR2 SVGEGT. Trimming took off 5 bases at V and 7 bases at J, with 14 bases between the two ends. CDR3: CASSGGDLGTQYF. DNA for the CDR3: TGTGCCAGCAGTGGTGGGGATCTAGGGACCCAGTACTTC.

This clonotype appeared many times. The rearrangement uses TRBV5-1 and TRBJ1-1; perhaps TRBD1 as D (6 bases). V was clipped by 0 bases and J by 0 bases, with 9 bases between them. This CDR3 spans 15 amino acids. Germline V gene lookup returns CDR1 SGHRS and CDR2 YFSETQ. The CDR3 DNA is TGCGCCAGCAGCTTGGAAGGACAGATGAACACTGAAGCTTTCTTT. It yields the protein CASSLEGQMNTEAFF.

This clonotype was counted at least ten times. The chain joins TRBV7-2 to TRBJ1-1; possibly TRBD1 for D (6 bases). The germline V gene has CDR1 SGHTA and CDR2 FQGNSA. The CDR3 is 15 amino acids. The ends were cut back, 1 base at V and 3 bases at J, with 12 bases in the middle. CDR3 nucleotide sequence: TGTGCCAGCAGCTTAGTCGGAACAGGGTACACTGAAGCTTTCTTT. Translating gives CASSLVGTGYTEAFF. Together with reference TRBV7-2 and TRBJ1-1, the CDR3 gives the full variable domain: GAGVSQSPSNKVTEKGKDVELRCDPISGHTALYWYRQSLGQGLEFLIYFQGNSAPDKSGLPSDRFSAERTGGSVSTLTIQRTQQEDSAVYLCASSLVGTGYTEAFFGQGTRLTVV.

This clonotype appeared many times. V gene TRBV14 combines with J gene TRBJ2-7; no reliable D call. The V and J ends lost 4 bases and 2 bases respectively, with 12 bases between them. The germline V gene has CDR1 SGHDN and CDR2 FVKESK. The CDR3 consists of 14 residues. CDR3 DNA: TGTGCCAGCAGCCGCCTCGGGTTGACCTACGAGCAGTACTTC. Protein product: CASSRLGLTYEQYF.

The rearrangement joins TRBV5-5 to TRBJ1-1; D is possibly TRBD1 (5 bases). This CDR3 contains 16 residues. Germline CDR1 SGHKS, CDR2 YYEKEE (reference sequence). V was clipped by 0 bases and J by 4 bases, with 16 bases between them. The CDR3 DNA sequence: TGTGCCAGCAGCTTGGTCAGGGTAGAGCTTCGCACTGAAGCTTTCTTT. Translation: CASSLVRVELRTEAFF.